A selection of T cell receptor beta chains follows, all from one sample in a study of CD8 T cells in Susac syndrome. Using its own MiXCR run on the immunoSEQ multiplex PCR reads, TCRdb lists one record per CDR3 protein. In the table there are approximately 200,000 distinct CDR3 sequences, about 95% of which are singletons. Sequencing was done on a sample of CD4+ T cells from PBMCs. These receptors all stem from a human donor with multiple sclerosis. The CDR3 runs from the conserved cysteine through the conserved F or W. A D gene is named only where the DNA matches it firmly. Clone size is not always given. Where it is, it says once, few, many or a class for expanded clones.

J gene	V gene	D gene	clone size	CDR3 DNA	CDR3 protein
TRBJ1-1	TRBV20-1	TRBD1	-	TGCAGTGCAACCGGGACAGGGGACACTGAAGCTTTCTTT	CSATGTGDTEAFF
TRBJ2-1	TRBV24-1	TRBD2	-	TGTGCCACCAGTGACCCCGGGGCTAGCGGGCAGTCCTACAATGAGCAGTTCTTC	CATSDPGASGQSYNEQFF
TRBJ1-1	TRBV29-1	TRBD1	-	TGCAGCGTTGTCTGGGACAGGAACACTGAAGCTTTCTTT	CSVVWDRNTEAFF
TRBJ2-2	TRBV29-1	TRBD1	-	TGCAGCGTTGTGGGACAGGGGGTGACCGGGGAGCTGTTTTTT	CSVVGQGVTGELFF
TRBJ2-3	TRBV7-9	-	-	TGTGCCACCAGCCCGCCCCTGACAGATCTCAGCACAGATACGCAGTATTTT	CATSPPLTDLSTDTQYF
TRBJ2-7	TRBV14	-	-	TGTGCCAGCAGCCCGAATGACAACTACGAGCAGTACTTC	CASSPNDNYEQYF
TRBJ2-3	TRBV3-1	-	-	TGTGCCAGCAGCCACAGGAATGAGGGCACAGATACGCAGTATTTT	CASSHRNEGTDTQYF
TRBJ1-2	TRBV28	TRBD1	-	TGTGCCAGCAGCTCGACAGGGGAAGGCTATGGCTACACCTTC	CASSSTGEGYGYTF
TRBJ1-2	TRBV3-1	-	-	TGTGCCAGCAGCCAAGTCCACAGTAATAACTATGGCTACACCTTC	CASSQVHSNNYGYTF
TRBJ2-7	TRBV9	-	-	TGTGCCAGCAGCGCGCAGGACCGGAGGGGCGAGCAGTACTTC	CASSAQDRRGEQYF
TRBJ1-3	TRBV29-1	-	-	TGCAGCGTAGGAGTACCTGGAAACACCATATATTTT	CSVGVPGNTIYF
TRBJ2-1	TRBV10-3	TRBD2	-	TGTGCCATTACCACTAGCGGGGGGAGCTCCTACAATGAGCAGTTCTTC	CAITTSGGSSYNEQFF
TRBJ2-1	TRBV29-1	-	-	TGCAGCGCACGGGTCGAGGGTAGTGAGCAGTTCTTC	CSARVEGSEQFF
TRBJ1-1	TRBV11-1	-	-	TGTGCCAGCAGCTTGGAGTCCCGGACTGAAGCTTTCTTT	CASSLESRTEAFF
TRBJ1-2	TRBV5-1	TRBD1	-	TGCGCCAGCAGCTTGGATGCAGGGGGCTTTCGGGGCTACACCTTC	CASSLDAGGFRGYTF
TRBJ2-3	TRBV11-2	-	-	TGTGCCAGCAGCCTCAGAAGGGGCGATGCTAGCACAGATACGCAGTATTTT	CASSLRRGDASTDTQYF
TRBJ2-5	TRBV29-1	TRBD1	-	TGCAGCGTTGCGACAGGGTGGGAGACCCAGTACTTC	CSVATGWETQYF
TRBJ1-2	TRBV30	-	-	TGTGCCTGGGAGACAGTGGTCGGGAGCGGCTACACCTTC	CAWETVVGSGYTF
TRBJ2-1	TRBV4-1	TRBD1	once	TGCGCCAGCAGCCAAGATGGGACGACAGGGTTCTATAGGCTGCATGAGCAGTTCTTC	CASSQDGTTGFYRLHEQFF
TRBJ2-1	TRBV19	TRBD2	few	TGTGCCAGTAGCCCCGGGACTAGCGGGAGGTCATACAATGAGCAGTTCTTC	CASSPGTSGRSYNEQFF
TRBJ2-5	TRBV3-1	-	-	TGTGCCAGCAGCCTTTCCAACGGGGAGACCCAGTACTTC	CASSLSNGETQYF
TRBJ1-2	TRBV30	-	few	TGTGCCTGGAGTGAGGGGCCTGGCTATGGCTACACCTTC	CAWSEGPGYGYTF
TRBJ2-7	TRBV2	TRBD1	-	TGTGCCAGCATCGGGACAGCCTACGAGCAGTACTTC	CASIGTAYEQYF
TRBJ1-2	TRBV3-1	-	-	TGTGCCAGCAGCCAAGCCGGGCCGGATGGCTACACCTTC	CASSQAGPDGYTF
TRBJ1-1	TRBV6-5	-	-	TGTGCCAGCAGTATCCGGACAGCGAACACTGAAGCTTTCTTT	CASSIRTANTEAFF
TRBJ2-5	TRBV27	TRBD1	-	TGTGCCAGCAGTTTGAACAGGGGTGGCTCTGAGACCCAGTACTTC	CASSLNRGGSETQYF
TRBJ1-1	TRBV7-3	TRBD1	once	TGTGCCAGCAGCCATCCCGGGACAGGCGTCTTCCTATTT	CASSHPGTGVFLF
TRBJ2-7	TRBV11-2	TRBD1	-	TGTGCCAGCAGCTTCCGGGACAGATCCTACGAGCAGTACTTC	CASSFRDRSYEQYF
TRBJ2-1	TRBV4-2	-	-	TGTGCCAGCAGCCCCTCTCCCCGGGACACAGAGGCTGGGGAGCAGTTCTTC	CASSPSPRDTEAGEQFF
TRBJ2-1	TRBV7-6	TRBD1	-	TGTGCCAGCAGCAGGGGGCCCTACAATGAGCAGTTCTTC	CASSRGPYNEQFF
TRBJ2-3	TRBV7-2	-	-	TGTGCCAGCAGCTTAGATTGGGGTACGCAGTATTTT	CASSLDWGTQYF
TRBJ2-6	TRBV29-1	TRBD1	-	TGCAGCGTTGAAGTAGGGACAGGGTTGCTTGGGGCCAACGTCCTGACTTTC	CSVEVGTGLLGANVLTF
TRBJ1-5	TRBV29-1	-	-	TGCAGCGTTCTGACAGGCTATAGCAATCAGCCCCAGCATTTT	CSVLTGYSNQPQHF
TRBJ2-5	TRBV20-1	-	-	TGCAGTGCCCACCGGAGGGGGCAAGAGACCCAGTACTTC	CSAHRRGQETQYF
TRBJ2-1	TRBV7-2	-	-	TGTGCCAGCAGCCTTCACGTCTGGGTCGACAATGAGCAGTTCTTC	CASSLHVWVDNEQFF
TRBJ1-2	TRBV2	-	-	TGTGCCAGCAGTGCGACTAACTATGGCTACACCTTC	CASSATNYGYTF
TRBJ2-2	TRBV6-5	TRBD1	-	TGTGCCAGCAGCACTACAGGGGCGAACACCGGGGAGCTGTTTTTT	CASSTTGANTGELFF
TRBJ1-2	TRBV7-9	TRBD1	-	TGTGCCAGCAGCTTTGGACAGGGGGTCCCTTATGGCTACACCTTC	CASSFGQGVPYGYTF
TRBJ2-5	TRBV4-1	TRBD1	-	TGCGCCAGCAGCCAGCATGGGACAGGGGGCGAGGAGACCCAGTACTTC	CASSQHGTGGEETQYF
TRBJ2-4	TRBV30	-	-	TGTGCCTGGAGTCCGGGGTTGGACATTCAGTACTTC	CAWSPGLDIQYF
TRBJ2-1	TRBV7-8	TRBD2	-	TGTGCCAGCAGCTCTACTAGCGACAATGAGCAGTTCTTC	CASSSTSDNEQFF
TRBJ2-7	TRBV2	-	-	TGTGCCAGCAGTGAGCGGCGACCTCTGGTCTCCGAGCAGTACTTC	CASSERRPLVSEQYF
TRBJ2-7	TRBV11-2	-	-	TGTGCCAGCAGCTCGGGGATGTGGGGGCCCGACGAGCAGTACTTC	CASSSGMWGPDEQYF
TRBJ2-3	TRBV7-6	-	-	TGTGCCAGCAGCCCCCGCCCCGGGGGCCCAGATACGCAGTATTTT	CASSPRPGGPDTQYF
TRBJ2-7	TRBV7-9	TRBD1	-	TGTGCCAGCAGCCGGGGACAGGGGGAAGGCGAGCAGTACTTC	CASSRGQGEGEQYF
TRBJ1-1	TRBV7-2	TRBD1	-	TGTGCCAGCAGCTCGCAGGGGGTGAACACTGAAGCTTTCTTT	CASSSQGVNTEAFF
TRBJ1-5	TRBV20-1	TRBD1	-	TGCAGTGCCAGCCCCGCCGACAGGGGAAATCAGCCCCAGCATTTT	CSASPADRGNQPQHF
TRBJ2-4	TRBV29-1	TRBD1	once	TGCAGCGTGAGGCACCGGGACAGAGACCACAATAACATTCAGTACTTC	CSVRHRDRDHNNIQYF